The sequence of this T cell receptor (beta chain) was determined in a study of T cells expressing NK-cell markers (TCRdb year 2020). About the study as a whole: Three sorted T-cell subsets (CD3+CD56+NKG2C+, CD3+CD56+NKG2C- and CD3+CD56-NKG2C+) from several donors had their TCR beta-chain repertoires profiled. Among the eight sequenced donors, only one was HCMV-seronegative, while the other seven were HCMV-seropositive. All eight donors whose samples were sequenced were randomly selected healthy volunteers, three of them men and five women. Illumina HiSeq 2000/2500, MiSeq or NextSeq was used to sequence libraries as 2 x 150 bp reads.

A remark on this clonotype: Its antigen is unknown.

Instrument used: Illumina HiSeq 2000. TCR beta cDNA libraries were made by 5'RACE template switching that added a universal primer site and unique molecular identifiers. cDNA synthesis was primed from the TCR beta constant segment, followed by two successive PCR amplification steps. Per the source publication's procedure: MIGEC handled demultiplexing of the reads and grouping by UMI, while MiTCR was used to assemble and quantify clonotypes. To remove erroneous sequences, TCR cDNA sequences were retained only when supported by two or more reads. The tcR package was used for downstream repertoire analysis, and clonotypes were matched across fractions by CDR3 nucleotide sequence plus V segment. VDJmatch was used to annotate antigen specificity against VDJdb, with one amino acid substitution in CDR3 permitted. TCRdb reprocessed the reads, so every CDR3 protein sequence counts as one entry and DNA is not shown. The authors' filters were not applied to this entry. The sample's own table lists under 600,000 distinct CDR3 sequences. The ten largest clones add up to almost 1.5% of the sample.

Results and caveats for the whole study, not just this receptor: Whether the expanded NKG2C-expressing T cell clones were specific for HCMV antigens was left unclear. For 5 or 6 donors, the dominant CD3+CD56+NKG2C+ clonotypes were among the top 10 CD8+ clonotypes and accounted for about 1.0-8% of CD8+ T cells. Those dominant clonotypes were again the most abundant among CD3+CD56-NKG2C+ cells in a handful of donors, at about 25-60.1%.

HCMV serostatus was determined by detecting HCMV-specific IgG in serum with a commercial ELISA kit. Ficoll density gradient centrifugation was used to isolate peripheral blood mononuclear cells from blood. Including cysteine and phenylalanine, the CDR3 has 16 amino acids. Only the protein sequence is given. CDR1 MNHNS and CDR2 SASEGT are derived from the germline V gene. The V and J genes are TRBV6-1 and TRBJ2-1; TCRdb lists TRBD2, though no DNA is available to test this call. This TCR came from a woman in her forties or fifties in good health. Donor details come from another sample of the same person, matched by shared clones. The specimen was blood T cells: a sorted CD56 or NKG2C T cell subset, CD4+ or CD8+ T cells, or bulk PBMC T cells (not recorded which). The CDR3 protein sequence reads: CASSEGVAGFYNEQFF.